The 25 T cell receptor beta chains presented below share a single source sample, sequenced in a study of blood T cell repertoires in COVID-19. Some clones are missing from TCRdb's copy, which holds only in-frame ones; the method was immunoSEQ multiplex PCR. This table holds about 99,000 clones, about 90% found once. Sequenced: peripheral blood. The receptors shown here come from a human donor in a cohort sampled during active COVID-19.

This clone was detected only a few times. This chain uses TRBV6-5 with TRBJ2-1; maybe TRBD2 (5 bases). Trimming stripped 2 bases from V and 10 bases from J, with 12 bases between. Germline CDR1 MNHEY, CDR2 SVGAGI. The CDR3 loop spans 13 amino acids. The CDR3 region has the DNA TGTGCCAGCAGTTACGGCCCTTTAGCGGAGCAGTTCTTC. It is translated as CASSYGPLAEQFF.

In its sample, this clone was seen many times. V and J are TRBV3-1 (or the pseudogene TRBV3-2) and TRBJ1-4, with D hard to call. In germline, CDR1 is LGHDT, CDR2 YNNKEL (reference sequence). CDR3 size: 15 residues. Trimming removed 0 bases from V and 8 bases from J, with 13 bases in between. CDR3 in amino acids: CASSQDNVEAEKLFF. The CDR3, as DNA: TGTGCCAGCAGCCAAGATAATGTCGAAGCCGAAAAACTGTTTTTT.

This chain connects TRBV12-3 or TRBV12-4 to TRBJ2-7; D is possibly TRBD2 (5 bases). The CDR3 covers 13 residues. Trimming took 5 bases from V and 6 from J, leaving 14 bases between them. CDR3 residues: CASSGGSHTEQYF. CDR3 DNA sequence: TGTGCCAGCAGTGGAGGTTCCCATACCGAGCAGTACTTC.

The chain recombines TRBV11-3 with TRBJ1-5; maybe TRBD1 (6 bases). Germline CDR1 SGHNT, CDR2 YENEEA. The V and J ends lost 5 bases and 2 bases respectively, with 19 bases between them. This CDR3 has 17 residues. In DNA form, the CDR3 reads TGTGCCAGCAGCGAGGGGGAGGGGAGGCCGGGCAATCAGCCCCAGCATTTT. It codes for CASSEGEGRPGNQPQHF.

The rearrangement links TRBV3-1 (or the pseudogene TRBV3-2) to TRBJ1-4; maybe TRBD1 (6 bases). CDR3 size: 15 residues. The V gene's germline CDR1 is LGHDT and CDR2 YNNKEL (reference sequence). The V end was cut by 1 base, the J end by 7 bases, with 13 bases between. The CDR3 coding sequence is TGTGCCAGCAGCCAAGTAGGCGGGGGCGGTGAAAAACTGTTTTTT. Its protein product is CASSQVGGGGEKLFF.

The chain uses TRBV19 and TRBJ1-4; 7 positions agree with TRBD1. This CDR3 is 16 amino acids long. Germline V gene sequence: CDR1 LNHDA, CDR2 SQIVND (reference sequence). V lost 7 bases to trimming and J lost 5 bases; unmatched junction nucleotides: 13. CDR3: CASTQNARGANEKLFF. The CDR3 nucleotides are TGTGCCAGTACTCAAAATGCCAGGGGGGCGAATGAAAAACTGTTTTTT.

The CDR3 loop is CASSHRGHGYTF. DNA for the CDR3: TGTGCCAGCAGCCATAGGGGCCATGGCTACACCTTC. V usage is TRBV3-1 (or the pseudogene TRBV3-2) and J usage is TRBJ1-2; weak D call: TRBD1 (5 bases). Germline V gives CDR1 LGHDT, CDR2 YNNKEL (reference sequence). The CDR3 totals 12 residues. V was trimmed by 3 bases and J by 6 bases, leaving 8 bases between them.

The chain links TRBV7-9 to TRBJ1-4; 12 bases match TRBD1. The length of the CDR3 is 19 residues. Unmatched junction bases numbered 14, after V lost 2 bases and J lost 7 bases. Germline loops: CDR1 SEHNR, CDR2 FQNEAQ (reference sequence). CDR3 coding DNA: TGTGCCAGCAGCTTACCCGGGACAGGGGGCGATTTGATGAGTGAAAAACTGTTTTTT. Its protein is CASSLPGTGGDLMSEKLFF.

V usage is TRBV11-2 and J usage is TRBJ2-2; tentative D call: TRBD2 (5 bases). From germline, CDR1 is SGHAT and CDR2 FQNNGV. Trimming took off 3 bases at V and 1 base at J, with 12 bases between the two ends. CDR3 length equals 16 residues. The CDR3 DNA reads TGTGCCAGCAGCTTGGAGGCCTCCGAGAACACCGGGGAGCTGTTTTTT. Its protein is CASSLEASENTGELFF.

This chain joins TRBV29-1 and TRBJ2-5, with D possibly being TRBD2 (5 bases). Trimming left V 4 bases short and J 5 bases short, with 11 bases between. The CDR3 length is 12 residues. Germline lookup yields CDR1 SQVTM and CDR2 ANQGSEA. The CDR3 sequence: CSVASGVETQYF. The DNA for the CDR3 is TGCAGCGTTGCTTCCGGGGTTGAGACCCAGTACTTC.

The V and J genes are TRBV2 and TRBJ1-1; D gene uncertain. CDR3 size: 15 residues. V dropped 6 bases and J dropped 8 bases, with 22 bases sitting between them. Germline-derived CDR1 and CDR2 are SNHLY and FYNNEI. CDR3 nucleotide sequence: TGTGCCAGCAGCGACCCGATAAAGACACAGATAGAAGCTTTCTTT. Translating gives CASSDPIKTQIEAFF.

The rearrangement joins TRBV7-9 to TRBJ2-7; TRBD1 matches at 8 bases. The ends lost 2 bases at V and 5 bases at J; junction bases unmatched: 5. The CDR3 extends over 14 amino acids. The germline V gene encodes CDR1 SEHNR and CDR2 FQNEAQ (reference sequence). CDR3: CASSLLTGGNEQYF. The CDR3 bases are TGTGCCAGCAGCTTACTAACAGGGGGTAACGAGCAGTACTTC.

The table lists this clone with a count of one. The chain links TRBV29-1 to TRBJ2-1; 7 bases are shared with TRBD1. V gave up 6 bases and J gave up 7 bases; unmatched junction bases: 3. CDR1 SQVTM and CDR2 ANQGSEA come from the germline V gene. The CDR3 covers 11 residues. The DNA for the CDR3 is TGCAGCGTCGACAGGGATAATGAGCAGTTCTTC. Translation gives CSVDRDNEQFF.

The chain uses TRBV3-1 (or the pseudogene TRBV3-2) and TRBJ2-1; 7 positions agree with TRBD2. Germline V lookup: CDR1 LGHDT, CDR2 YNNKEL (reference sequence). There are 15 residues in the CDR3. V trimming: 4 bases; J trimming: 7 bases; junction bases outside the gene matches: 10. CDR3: CASSLTRGDWNEQFF. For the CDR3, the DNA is TGTGCCAGCAGCCTAACTCGGGGGGATTGGAATGAGCAGTTCTTC.

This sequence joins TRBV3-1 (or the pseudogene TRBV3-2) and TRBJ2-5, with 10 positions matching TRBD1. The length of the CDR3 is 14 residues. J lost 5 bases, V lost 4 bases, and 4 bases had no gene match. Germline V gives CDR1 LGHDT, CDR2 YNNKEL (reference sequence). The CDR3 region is CASSLGQGGETQYF. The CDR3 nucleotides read TGTGCCAGCAGCCTTGGACAGGGGGGGGAGACCCAGTACTTC.

The CDR3 protein is CASSFGATGHEQYF. CDR3 nucleotide sequence: TGTGCCAGCTCTTTTGGGGCAACTGGCCACGAGCAGTACTTC. J is TRBJ2-7 and V is TRBV2, with D possibly being TRBD1 (5 bases). The CDR3 covers 14 residues. V lost 8 bases to trimming and J lost 5 bases, with 19 bases between them. CDR1 SNHLY and CDR2 FYNNEI come from the germline V gene.

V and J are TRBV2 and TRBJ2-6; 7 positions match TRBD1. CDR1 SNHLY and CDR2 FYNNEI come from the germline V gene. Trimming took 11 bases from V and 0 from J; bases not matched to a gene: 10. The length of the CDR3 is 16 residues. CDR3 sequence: CAGRQGVSSGANVLTF. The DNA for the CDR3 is TGTGCCGGGAGACAGGGCGTCAGCTCTGGGGCCAACGTCCTGACTTTC.

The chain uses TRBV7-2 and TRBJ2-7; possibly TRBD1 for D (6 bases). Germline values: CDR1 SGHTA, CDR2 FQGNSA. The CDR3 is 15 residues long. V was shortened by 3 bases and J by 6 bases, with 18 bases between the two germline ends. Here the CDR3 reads CASSFSPGEWFEQYF. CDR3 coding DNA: TGTGCCAGCAGCTTTTCCCCAGGGGAGTGGTTCGAGCAGTACTTC.

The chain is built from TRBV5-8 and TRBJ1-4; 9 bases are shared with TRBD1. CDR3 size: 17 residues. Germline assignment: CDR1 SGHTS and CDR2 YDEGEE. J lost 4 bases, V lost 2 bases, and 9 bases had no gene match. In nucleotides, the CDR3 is TGTGCCAGCAGCTTTAAACGGACAGGGGCCGGTAATGAAAAACTGTTTTTT. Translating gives CASSFKRTGAGNEKLFF.

In DNA, the CDR3 is TGTGCCAGCAGCTTAGCCGGACTAGCGGGAATCGATGAGCAGTTCTTC. Translating it yields CASSLAGLAGIDEQFF. This rearrangement joins TRBV7-8 to TRBJ2-1; 12 bases line up with TRBD2. The CDR3 spans 16 residues. Germline assignment: CDR1 SGHVS and CDR2 FQNEAQ. Germline trimming cut 0 bases from V and 8 bases from J; bases unmatched to any gene: 5. Full variable domain (remainder filled in from reference TRBV7-8 and TRBJ2-1): GAGVSQSPRYKVAKRGQDVALRCDPISGHVSLFWYQQALGQGPEFLTYFQNEAQLDKSGLPSDRFFAERPEGSVSTLKIQRTQQEDSAVYLCASSLAGLAGIDEQFFGPGTRLTVL.

The CDR3 region has the DNA TGCGCCAGCAGCTCGACAGGTAGCACAGATACGCAGTATTTT. Amino acids: CASSSTGSTDTQYF. The chain couples TRBV5-1 to TRBJ2-3; D might be TRBD1 (6 bases). Germline V CDR1 and CDR2: SGHRS, YFSETQ. This CDR3 is 14 amino acids long. V lost 3 bases and J 0 bases, leaving 8 bases between the germline ends.

CDR3: CASSLTAGSGNTIYF. In nucleotides, the CDR3 is TGTGCCAGCAGCTTAACAGCAGGTTCTGGAAACACCATATATTTT. V usage is TRBV7-3 and J usage is TRBJ1-3; D ambiguous. Per germline, CDR1 SGHTA and CDR2 FQGTGA. V lost 0 bases to trimming and J lost 1 base, with 7 bases between them. The CDR3 contains 15 residues.

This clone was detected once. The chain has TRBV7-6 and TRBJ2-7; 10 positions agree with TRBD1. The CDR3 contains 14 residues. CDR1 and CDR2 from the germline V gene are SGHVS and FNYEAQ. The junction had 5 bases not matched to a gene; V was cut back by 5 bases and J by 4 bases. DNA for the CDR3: TGTGCCAGCAGCCCTATGGGACAGGGGTACGAGCAGTACTTC. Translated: CASSPMGQGYEQYF.

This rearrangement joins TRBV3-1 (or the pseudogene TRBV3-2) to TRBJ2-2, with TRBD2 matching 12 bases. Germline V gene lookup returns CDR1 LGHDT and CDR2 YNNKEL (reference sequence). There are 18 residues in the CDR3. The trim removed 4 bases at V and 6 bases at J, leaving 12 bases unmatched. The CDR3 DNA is TGTGCCAGCAGCCTTCAGCTAGCGGGAGGGCCCGGCGCCGGGGAGCTGTTTTTT. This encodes CASSLQLAGGPGAGELFF.

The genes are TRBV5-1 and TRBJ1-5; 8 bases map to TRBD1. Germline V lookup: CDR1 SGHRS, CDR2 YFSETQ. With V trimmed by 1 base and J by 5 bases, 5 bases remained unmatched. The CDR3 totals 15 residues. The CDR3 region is CASSLQGQADQPQHF. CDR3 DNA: TGCGCCAGCAGCTTGCAGGGACAGGCCGATCAGCCCCAGCATTTT.